These 6 T cell receptor beta chains came from one sample sequenced in a study of metastatic and nonmetastatic thyroid tumors. TCRdb used MiXCR to call clones anew from the PCR reads. This table holds 15,000 to 20,000 clones, less than 40% found once. No patient received treatment before thyroid surgery. Sequencing was done on a sample of tumor tissue. The origin of the receptors is a female donor with papillary thyroid cancer or a benign thyroid nodule (not recorded which). Some clones in this sample may be carry-over from other donors' samples.

The CDR3 protein is CASSLDRDSGANVLTF. CDR3 sequence (DNA): TGTGCCAGCAGCTTGGATCGGGACTCCGGGGCCAACGTCCTGACTTTC. The chain recombines TRBV5-6 with TRBJ2-6; D might be TRBD2 (6 bases). The CDR3 length is 16 residues. Looked up from germline, CDR1 is SGHDT and CDR2 is YYEEEE. V lost 0 bases, J lost 4 bases, and 11 bases lay in between.

V and J are TRBV6-1 and TRBJ2-1, with TRBD1 as a possible D gene (7 bases). The CDR3 consists of 15 residues. Trimming removed 5 bases at V and 7 bases at J, with 18 bases between. Germline loops: CDR1 MNHNS, CDR2 SASEGT. As DNA, the CDR3 is TGTGCCAGCAGTTCGTCAGGGGGGATCGGGAATGAGCAGTTCTTC. This sequence encodes CASSSSGGIGNEQFF.

Many counts were recorded for this clone. CDR3 amino acids: CASRRGTTGDTQYF. CDR3 DNA sequence: TGCGCCAGCAGGCGTGGGACTACCGGGGATACGCAGTATTTT. The V call is TRBV5-1, the J call TRBJ2-3; 7 bases line up with TRBD2. Trimming removed 5 bases from V and 6 bases from J; junction bases left unmatched: 9. From germline, CDR1 is SGHRS and CDR2 YFSETQ. The CDR3 consists of 14 residues.

V is TRBV20-1 and J is TRBJ2-7, with 7 bases that match TRBD1. This CDR3 is 14 amino acids long. The junction had 10 bases not matched to a gene; V was cut back by 6 bases and J by 2 bases. The V gene's germline CDR1 is DFQATT and CDR2 SNEGSKA (reference sequence). DNA of the CDR3: TGCAGTGCCCCGGACAGGTCGCGTCCCTACGAGCAGTACTTC. Protein sequence: CSAPDRSRPYEQYF.

This clone has only a few counts. V gene TRBV24-1 combines with J gene TRBJ1-5; D may be TRBD1 (5 bases). Trimming pared 6 bases from V and 0 bases from J, leaving 11 bases between. The CDR3 extends over 15 amino acids. CDR1 KGHDR and CDR2 SFDVKD come from the germline V gene. CDR3 nucleotide sequence: TGTGCCACCAGTCTGGGGGGGGATAGCAATCAGCCCCAGCATTTT. Protein: CATSLGGDSNQPQHF.

This clone showed up just a few times. The gene calls are TRBV19 and TRBJ1-2, with D perhaps TRBD1 (6 bases). The CDR3 loop spans 13 amino acids. Germline CDR1 and CDR2: LNHDA and SQIVND (reference sequence). Trimming cost V 5 bases and J 4 bases, with 11 bases left between them. This CDR3 is CASSPGVGYGYTF. The DNA of the CDR3 is TGTGCCAGTAGTCCAGGGGTCGGCTATGGCTACACCTTC.